A single sample is the source of the 15 T cell receptor beta chains below, sequenced in a study of cytomegalovirus exposure and HLA in healthy donors. Amplification used 60 Vbeta primers and 13 Jbeta primers. Assay: immunoSEQ multiplex PCR; the TCRdb copy retains only in-frame clones and omits some. The sample lists approximately 160,000 clones, about three quarters occurring once. The sample comprised PBMCs. These receptors all stem from a woman aged 50 to 60 in good health and CMV-seropositive.

The genes are TRBV19 and TRBJ2-1; D call uncertain. Germline V CDR1 and CDR2: LNHDA, SQIVND (reference sequence). V lost 6 bases to trimming and J lost 4 bases, with 10 bases between them. This CDR3 is 13 amino acids long. The chain's CDR3 is CASSPSTYNEQFF. The DNA for the CDR3 is TGTGCCAGTAGCCCCTCTACGTACAATGAGCAGTTCTTC.

This chain uses TRBV5-6 with TRBJ2-5; TRBD1 might be the D (5 bases). The CDR3 is made up of 14 amino acids. Per the germline V gene, CDR1 is SGHDT and CDR2 is YYEEEE. V was pared by 4 bases and J by 4 bases, with 14 bases between. CDR3 in DNA: TGTGCCAGCAGCCCGGCGCAGGGCTTAGAGACCCAGTACTTC. Amino acids: CASSPAQGLETQYF.

This clone has a handful of counts. V gene TRBV10-3 combines with J gene TRBJ1-4; the D gene is possibly TRBD1 (5 bases). V lost 9 bases and J 0 bases, leaving 11 bases between the germline ends. This CDR3 comprises 14 residues. CDR1 is ENHRY, CDR2 SYGVKD, per germline. The CDR3 DNA is TGTGCCATGCGGACAAACCCAACTAATGAAAAACTGTTTTTT. It translates to CAMRTNPTNEKLFF.

This clone was seen once. The chain links TRBV30 to TRBJ1-3; TRBD1 agrees at 7 bases. Germline CDR1 and CDR2: GTSNPN and SVGIG (reference sequence). This CDR3 has 14 amino acids. V was clipped by 3 bases and J by 2 bases; unmatched bases: 4. In DNA, the CDR3 is TGTGCCTGGAGCCGGGACAGAGCTGGAAACACCATATATTTT. This codes for CAWSRDRAGNTIYF.

The CDR3 region has the DNA TGTGCCAGCAGTTACGGGGGGGGAGCAATTGGAAATACGCAGTATTTT. Protein sequence: CASSYGGGAIGNTQYF. The chain has TRBV27 and TRBJ2-3, with 8 bases fitting TRBD2. Germline V gene data show CDR1 as MNHEY and CDR2 as SMNVEV (reference sequence). The CDR3 is made up of 16 amino acids. The junction had 13 bases not matched to a gene; V was cut back by 4 bases and J by 7 bases.

The V call is TRBV19, the J call TRBJ2-2, with 7 bases that match TRBD1. V dropped 3 bases and J dropped 6; count of bases not matched to a gene: 7. This CDR3 is 15 amino acids long. The germline gives CDR1 LNHDA, CDR2 SQIVND (reference sequence). The chain's CDR3 is CASSIRGGVAGELFF. In DNA form, the CDR3 reads TGTGCCAGTAGTATCCGAGGGGGCGTGGCCGGGGAGCTGTTTTTT.

CDR3 DNA sequence: TGTGCCAGCAGCTCTCGACAGGGGGCGCCTGAAGCTTTCTTT. It codes for CASSSRQGAPEAFF. The chain recombines TRBV7-2 with TRBJ1-1; 10 bases align to TRBD1. CDR3 length equals 14 residues. Germline V gene sequence: CDR1 SGHTA, CDR2 FQGNSA. Trimming cost V 4 bases and J 6 bases; bases outside gene matches: 5.

J is TRBJ2-7 and V is TRBV4-2; 7 bases match TRBD2. The CDR3 runs 18 residues. Germline CDR1 and CDR2: LGHNA and YNFKEQ. V trimming: 0 bases; J trimming: 5 bases; junction bases outside the gene matches: 16. For the CDR3, the DNA is TGTGCCAGCAGCCAAGACTCGGGACTAAGGGGCCGAAGCAACGAGCAGTACTTC. Encoded protein: CASSQDSGLRGRSNEQYF.

The chain uses TRBV5-6 and TRBJ2-7; D is ambiguous. CDR1 SGHDT and CDR2 YYEEEE come from the germline V gene. This CDR3 has 13 amino acids. V lost 0 bases and J 1 base, leaving 5 bases between the germline ends. The CDR3 DNA is TGTGCCAGCAGCTTGGCCAGTTCCTACGAGCAGTACTTC. As protein: CASSLASSYEQYF.

The chain recombines TRBV27 with TRBJ1-5; TRBD1 might be the D (6 bases). The V end was cut by 6 bases, the J end by 1 base, with 22 bases between. CDR3 length: 18 residues. From germline, CDR1 is MNHEY and CDR2 SMNVEV (reference sequence). This CDR3 is CASSVNRAGVGSNQPQHF. CDR3 DNA: TGTGCCAGCAGCGTAAACCGGGCAGGGGTGGGAAGCAATCAGCCCCAGCATTTT.

CDR3 region: CATNREGWDTEAFF. CDR3 sequence (DNA): TGTGCCACCAACAGGGAGGGGTGGGACACTGAAGCTTTCTTT. The genes are TRBV6-6 and TRBJ1-1; maybe TRBD1 (6 bases). The V end was cut by 10 bases, the J end by 3 bases, with 18 bases between. Germline V gene lookup returns CDR1 MNHNY and CDR2 SVGAGI (reference sequence). The CDR3 contains 14 residues.

The rearrangement uses TRBV5-1 and TRBJ2-1; D uncertain. Germline loops: CDR1 SGHRS, CDR2 YFSETQ. The V and J ends lost 3 bases and 0 bases respectively, with 7 bases between them. The CDR3 contains 14 residues. This chain's CDR3 is CASSSRSSYNEQFF. CDR3 sequence (DNA): TGCGCCAGCAGCTCCCGCAGCTCCTACAATGAGCAGTTCTTC.

In this sample, this clone turned up a few times. V and J are TRBV2 and TRBJ1-1; 7 nucleotides match TRBD1. The CDR3 is 15 residues long. Trimming at V came to 6 bases and at J to 5 bases, leaving 12 bases not matched to a gene. Germline values: CDR1 SNHLY, CDR2 FYNNEI. CDR3 nucleotide sequence: TGTGCCAGCAGCCGCCGTGCGACAGGGAAGACTGAAGCTTTCTTT. Protein sequence: CASSRRATGKTEAFF.

This chain links TRBV5-6 with TRBJ2-7; D possibly corresponds to TRBD2 (5 bases). V was cut by 3 bases and J by 0 bases, with 13 bases left in between. The CDR3 contains 15 residues. Germline CDR1 reads SGHDT; CDR2 reads YYEEEE. The CDR3 nucleotides read TGTGCCAGCAGCTATACCGGGATCCTCTCCTACGAGCAGTACTTC. As protein: CASSYTGILSYEQYF.

This chain connects TRBV28 to TRBJ2-4; 8 nucleotides line up with TRBD2. The germline V gene has CDR1 MDHEN and CDR2 SYDVKM. V shed 8 bases, J shed 7 bases, and the junction held 10 bases outside the gene matches. The CDR3 spans 14 residues. The CDR3 nucleotides are TGTGCCAGCGAGCCGGGAGGGCCAGTGAACATTCAGTACTTC. Encoded protein: CASEPGGPVNIQYF. The full variable domain, its missing parts supplied by reference TRBV28 and TRBJ2-4, is DVKVTQSSRYLVKRTGEKVFLECVQDMDHENMFWYRQDPGLGLRLIYFSYDVKMKEKGDIPEGYSVSREKKERFSLILESASTNQTSMYLCASEPGGPVNIQYFGAGTRLSVL.